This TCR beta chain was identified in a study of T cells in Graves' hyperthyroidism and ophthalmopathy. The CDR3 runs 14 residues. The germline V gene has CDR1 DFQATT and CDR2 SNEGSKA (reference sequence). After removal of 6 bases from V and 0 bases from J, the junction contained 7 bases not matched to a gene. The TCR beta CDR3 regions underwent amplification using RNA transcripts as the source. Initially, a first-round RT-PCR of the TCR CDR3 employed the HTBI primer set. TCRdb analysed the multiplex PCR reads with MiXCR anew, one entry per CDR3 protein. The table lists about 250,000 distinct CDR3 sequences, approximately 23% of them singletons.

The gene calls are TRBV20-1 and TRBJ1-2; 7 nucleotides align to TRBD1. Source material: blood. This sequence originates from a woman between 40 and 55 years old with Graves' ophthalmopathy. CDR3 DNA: TGCAGTGCCGGACCTGGGACAGCTAACTATGGCTACACCTTC. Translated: CSAGPGTANYGYTF.